The entry below gives a single T cell receptor beta chain sequence along with its context. Compared with germline, one end of the junction differs, possibly owing to a read error. Method: immunoSEQ multiplex PCR; TCRdb's copy keeps in-frame clones and lacks some. The data show more than 2,000,000 clones, more than 80% seen once. A CD45RA-negative memory subset and a CD45RA+ naive subset were separated from the CD4+ cells. The sample belongs to a study of shared clonotypes between healthy human individuals. The CDR3 is made up of 13 amino acids. Looked up from germline, CDR1 is SGHTA and CDR2 is FQGNSA.

The specimen sequenced was naive CD4+ T cells from PBMCs. Regarding subset: CD45RA+ positively selected. This receptor was taken from a man aged 18-30 years in good health. Some clones in this sample may be carry-over from other donors' samples. V and J are TRBV7-2 and TRBJ2-7; D not resolved. The CDR3 here is CASSPRDPTPFFF. Here the CDR3 DNA reads TGTGCCAGCAGCCCCCGTGACCCGACTCCCTTTTTCTTC.